This T cell receptor (beta chain) was obtained from a study of blood T cell repertoires in COVID-19. Study-level information: PBMCs, B-cell-depleted T cells, or T cells provided the cDNA or gDNA that made up the material.

Per the study methods: Amplification with reference gene primers provided the estimates of nucleated cell counts. Sequencing was performed with immunoSEQ multiplex PCR; in TCRdb, only in-frame clones are kept and a portion is missing. V and J calls and clone size come straight from that table; D and trimming were deduced from the DNA. The sample yields roughly 100,000 clones, approximately 78% seen once. CDR1 and CDR2 from the germline V gene are MNHEY and SVGEGT. This CDR3 region has 13 residues. Deletions cut 0 bases from V and 3 bases from J, with 6 bases between. The TCR was taken from a man in his sixties with active or convalescent COVID-19. The chain recombines TRBV6-2 or TRBV6-3 with TRBJ2-7, with unresolved D. The sample consisted of peripheral blood. CDR3 coding DNA: TGTGCCAGCAGTTACTCCTTTAACTACGAGCAGTACTTC. As protein: CASSYSFNYEQYF.